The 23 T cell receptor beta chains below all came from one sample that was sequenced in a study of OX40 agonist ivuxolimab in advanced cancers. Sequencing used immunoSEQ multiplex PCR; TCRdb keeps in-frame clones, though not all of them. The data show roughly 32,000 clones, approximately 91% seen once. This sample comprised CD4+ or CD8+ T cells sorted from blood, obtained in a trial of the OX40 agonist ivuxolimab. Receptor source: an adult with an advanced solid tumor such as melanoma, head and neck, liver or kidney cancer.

CDR3 in DNA: TGTGCCAGCGGTGTGGTCTCTGGAAACACCATATATTTT. Protein product: CASGVVSGNTIYF. The rearrangement joins TRBV6-6 to TRBJ1-3; D gene ambiguous. Trimming took 8 bases from V and 0 from J, leaving 8 bases between them. This CDR3 comprises 13 residues. CDR1 and CDR2 (germline): MNHNY, SVGAGI (reference sequence).

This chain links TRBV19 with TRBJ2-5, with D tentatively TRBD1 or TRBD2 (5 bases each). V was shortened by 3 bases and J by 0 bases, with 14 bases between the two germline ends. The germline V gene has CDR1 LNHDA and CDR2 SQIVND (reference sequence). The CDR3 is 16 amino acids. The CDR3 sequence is CASSINVLGHQETQYF. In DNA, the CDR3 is TGTGCCAGTAGTATTAATGTTCTGGGACACCAAGAGACCCAGTACTTC.

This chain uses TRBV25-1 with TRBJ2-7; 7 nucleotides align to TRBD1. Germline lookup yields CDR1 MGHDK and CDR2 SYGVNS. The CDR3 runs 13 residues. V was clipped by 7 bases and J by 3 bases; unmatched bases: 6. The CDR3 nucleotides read TGTGCCAGCAATACAGGGGAGTTCTACGAGCAGTACTTC. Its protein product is CASNTGEFYEQYF.

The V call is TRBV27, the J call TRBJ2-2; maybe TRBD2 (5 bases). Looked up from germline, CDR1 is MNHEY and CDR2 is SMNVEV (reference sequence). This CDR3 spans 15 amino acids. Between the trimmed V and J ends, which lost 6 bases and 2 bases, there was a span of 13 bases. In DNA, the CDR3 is TGTGCCAGCAGGCCGACCGGGGTAAACACCGGGGAGCTGTTTTTT. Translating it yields CASRPTGVNTGELFF.

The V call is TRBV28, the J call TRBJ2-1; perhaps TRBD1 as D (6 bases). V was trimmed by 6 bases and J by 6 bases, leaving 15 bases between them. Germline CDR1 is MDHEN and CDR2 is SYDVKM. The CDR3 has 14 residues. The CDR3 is CASSRTVEGNEQFF. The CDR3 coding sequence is TGTGCCAGCAGCCGGACAGTAGAAGGCAATGAGCAGTTCTTC.

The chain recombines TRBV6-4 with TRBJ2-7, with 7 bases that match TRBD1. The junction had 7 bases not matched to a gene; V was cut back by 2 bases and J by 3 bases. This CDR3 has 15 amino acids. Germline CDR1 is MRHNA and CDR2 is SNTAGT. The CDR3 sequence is CASSDRDSEGYEQYF. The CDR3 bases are TGTGCCAGCAGTGACCGGGACAGCGAGGGCTACGAGCAGTACTTC.

The CDR3 region is CASSIGENSPLHF. CDR3 DNA: TGTGCCAGCTCGATAGGGGAAAATTCACCCCTCCACTTT. The chain employs TRBV28 and TRBJ1-6; D possibly corresponds to TRBD1 (5 bases). This CDR3 comprises 13 residues. From germline, CDR1 is MDHEN and CDR2 SYDVKM. V lost 8 bases to trimming and J lost 7 bases, with 12 bases between them.

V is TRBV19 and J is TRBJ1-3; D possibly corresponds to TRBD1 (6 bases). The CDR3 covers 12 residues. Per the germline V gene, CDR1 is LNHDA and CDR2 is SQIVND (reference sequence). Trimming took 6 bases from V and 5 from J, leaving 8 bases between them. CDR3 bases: TGTGCCAGTAGGCGGGACAGAAACACCATATATTTT. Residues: CASRRDRNTIYF.

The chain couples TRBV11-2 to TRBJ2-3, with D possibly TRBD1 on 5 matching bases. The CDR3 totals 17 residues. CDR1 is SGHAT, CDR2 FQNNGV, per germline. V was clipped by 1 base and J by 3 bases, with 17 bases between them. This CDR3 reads CASSLAQLPTETDTQYF. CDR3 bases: TGTGCCAGCAGCTTAGCCCAACTCCCGACAGAAACAGATACGCAGTATTTT.

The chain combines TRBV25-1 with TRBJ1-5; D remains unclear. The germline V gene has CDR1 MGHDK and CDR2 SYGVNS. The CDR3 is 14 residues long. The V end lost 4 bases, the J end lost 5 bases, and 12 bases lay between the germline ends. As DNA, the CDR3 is TGTGCCAGCAGTGGTAGCGGGAGGGATCAGCCCCAGCATTTT. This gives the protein CASSGSGRDQPQHF.

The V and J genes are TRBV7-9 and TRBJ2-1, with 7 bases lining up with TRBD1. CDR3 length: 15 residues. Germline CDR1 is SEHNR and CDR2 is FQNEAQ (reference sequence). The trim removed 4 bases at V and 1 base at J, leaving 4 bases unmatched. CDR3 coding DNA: TGTGCCAGCAGCTCTCGACAGGGTTCCTACAATGAGCAGTTCTTC. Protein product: CASSSRQGSYNEQFF.

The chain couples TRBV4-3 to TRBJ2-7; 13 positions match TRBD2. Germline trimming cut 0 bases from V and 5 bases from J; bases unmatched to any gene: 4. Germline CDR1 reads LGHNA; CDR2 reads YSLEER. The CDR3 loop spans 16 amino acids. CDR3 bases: TGCGCCAGCAGCCAAGACACTAGCGGGGGGGTTGACGAGCAGTACTTC. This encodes CASSQDTSGGVDEQYF.

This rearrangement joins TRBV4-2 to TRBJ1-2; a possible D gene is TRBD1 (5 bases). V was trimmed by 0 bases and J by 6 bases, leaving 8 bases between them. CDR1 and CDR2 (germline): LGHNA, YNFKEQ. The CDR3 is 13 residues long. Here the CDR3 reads CASSQESGNGYTF. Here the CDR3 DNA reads TGTGCCAGCAGCCAAGAGTCAGGGAATGGCTACACCTTC.

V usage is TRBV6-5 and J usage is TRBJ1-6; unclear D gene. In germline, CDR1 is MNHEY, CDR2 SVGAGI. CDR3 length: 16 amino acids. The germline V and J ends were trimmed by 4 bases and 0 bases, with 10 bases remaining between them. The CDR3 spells CASSSWESSYNSPLHF. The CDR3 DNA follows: TGTGCCAGCAGTTCGTGGGAGAGCTCCTATAATTCACCCCTCCACTTT.

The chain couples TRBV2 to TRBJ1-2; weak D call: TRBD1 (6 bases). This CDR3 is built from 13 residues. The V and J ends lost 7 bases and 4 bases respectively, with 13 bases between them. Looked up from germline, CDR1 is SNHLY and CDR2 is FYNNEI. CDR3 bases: TGTGCCAGCATCGGGGGGCTGGGCTATGGCTACACCTTC. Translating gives CASIGGLGYGYTF.

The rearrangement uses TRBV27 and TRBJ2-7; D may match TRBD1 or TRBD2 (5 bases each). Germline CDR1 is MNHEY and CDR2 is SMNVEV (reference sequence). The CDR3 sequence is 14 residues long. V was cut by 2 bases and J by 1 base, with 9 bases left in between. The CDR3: CASSLRGVSYEQYF. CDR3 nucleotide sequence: TGTGCCAGCAGTTTAAGAGGGGTGTCCTACGAGCAGTACTTC.

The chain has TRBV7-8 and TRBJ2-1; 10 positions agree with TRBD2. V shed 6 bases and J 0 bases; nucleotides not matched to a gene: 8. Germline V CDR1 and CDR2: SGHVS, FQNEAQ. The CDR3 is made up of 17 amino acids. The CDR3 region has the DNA TGTGCCAGCAGGCAGACTAGCGGGTCGAGCTCCTACAATGAGCAGTTCTTC. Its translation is CASRQTSGSSSYNEQFF.

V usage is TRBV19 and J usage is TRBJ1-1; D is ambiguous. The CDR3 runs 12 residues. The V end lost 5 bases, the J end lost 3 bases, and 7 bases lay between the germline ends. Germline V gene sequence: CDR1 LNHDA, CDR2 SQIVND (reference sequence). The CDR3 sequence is CASSFGDTEAFF. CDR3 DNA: TGTGCCAGTAGTTTCGGGGACACTGAAGCTTTCTTT.

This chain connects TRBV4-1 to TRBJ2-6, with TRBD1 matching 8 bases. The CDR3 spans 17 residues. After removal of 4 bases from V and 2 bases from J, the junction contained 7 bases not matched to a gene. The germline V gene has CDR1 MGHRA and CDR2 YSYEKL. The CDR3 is CASSPGTGGPGANVLTF. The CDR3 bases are TGCGCCAGCAGCCCCGGCACAGGGGGTCCTGGGGCCAACGTCCTGACTTTC.

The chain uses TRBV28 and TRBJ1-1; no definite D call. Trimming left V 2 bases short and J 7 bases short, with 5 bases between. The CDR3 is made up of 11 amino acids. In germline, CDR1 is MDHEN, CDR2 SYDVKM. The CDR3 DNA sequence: TGTGCCAGCAGTTTAGGTCTTGAAGCTTTCTTT. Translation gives CASSLGLEAFF. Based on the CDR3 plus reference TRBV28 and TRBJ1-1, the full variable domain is DVKVTQSSRYLVKRTGEKVFLECVQDMDHENMFWYRQDPGLGLRLIYFSYDVKMKEKGDIPEGYSVSREKKERFSLILESASTNQTSMYLCASSLGLEAFFGQGTRLTVV.

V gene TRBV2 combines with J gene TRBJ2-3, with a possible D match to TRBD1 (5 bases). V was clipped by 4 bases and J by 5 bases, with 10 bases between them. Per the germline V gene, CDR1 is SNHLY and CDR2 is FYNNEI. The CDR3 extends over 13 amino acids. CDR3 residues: CASSGPGIDTQYF. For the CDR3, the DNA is TGTGCCAGCAGTGGGCCAGGGATAGATACGCAGTATTTT.

The CDR3 sequence is CASRPQGAQPQHF. The DNA for the CDR3 is TGTGCCAGCAGGCCACAGGGGGCTCAGCCCCAGCATTTT. This rearrangement joins TRBV28 to TRBJ1-5; 9 nucleotides line up with TRBD1. From germline, CDR1 is MDHEN and CDR2 SYDVKM. Trimming removed 6 bases from V and 6 bases from J; junction bases left unmatched: 3. This CDR3 comprises 13 residues.

The CDR3 protein is CASSVSGTGSTQQFF. The CDR3 nucleotides read TGTGCCAGCAGCGTAAGCGGGACAGGGTCCACCCAGCAGTTCTTC. V is TRBV9 and J is TRBJ2-1, with 9 bases lining up with TRBD1. The CDR3 sequence is 15 residues long. Trimming took 1 base from V and 11 from J; bases not matched to a gene: 10. Germline lookup yields CDR1 SGDLS and CDR2 YYNGEE.